A single sample gave rise to the 30 T cell receptor beta chains below, sequenced in a study of tumor-infiltrating lymphocytes in primary liver carcinoma. Unsorted bulk tissue, roughly 20-32 mg of it, served as the source for co-extraction of RNA and DNA. Production of TCR beta cDNA used 400 to 650 ng total RNA together with a constant-region primer. Investigators got TCR beta libraries out of three nested multiplex PCR rounds, done with slightly modified ARM-PCR. In the first two PCR rounds, TRBV1-TRBV30 forward primers were paired with a C-beta reverse primer, and each round lasted nine to ten cycles. One entry per CDR3 protein, called by TCRdb with MiXCR from the multiplex PCR reads. The data hold roughly 30,000 distinct CDR3 sequences, with around two thirds observed a single time. The sample comprised liver tumor tissue from sampling region 3. Indicated subset: tumor region T3, left-lateral pole. These receptor sequences come from a woman aged 25 to 45 with primary liver carcinoma and hepatitis B virus infection.

This clonotype was found once. Given a much more abundant clone one base away, this may be a read error. Here the CDR3 reads CARNSRGVRTMGNEQFF. The CDR3 nucleotides are TGTGCCAGGAACTCCCGGGGGGTGCGGACCATGGGCAATGAGCAGTTCTTC. V and J are TRBV11-3 and TRBJ2-1; TRBD2 agrees at 7 bases. The V gene's germline CDR1 is SGHNT and CDR2 YENEEA. J gave up 6 bases and V 9 bases, and 20 bases lay outside the gene matches. CDR3 size: 17 residues.

With respect to this clonotype: The junction differs from germline at one of its ends, possibly a read error. V is TRBV10-3 and J is TRBJ2-5; D remains unclear. The CDR3 has 15 amino acids. The germline gives CDR1 ENHRY, CDR2 SYGVKD. The CDR3 protein is CAIRKSATRQETRYF. The CDR3 coding sequence is TGTGCCATCAGAAAGTCGGCTACCAGACAAGAGACCCGGTACTTC.

Details on this clonotype: A much more abundant neighbour one base away suggests this may be a read error. The J gene is TRBJ2-1, the V gene TRBV18, with 12 bases aligning to TRBD2. Germline-derived CDR1 and CDR2 are KGHSH and LQKENI. This CDR3 region has 15 residues. The CDR3 sequence: CASSPWTSGNNEEFF. CDR3 sequence (DNA): TGTGCCAGCTCACCCTGGACTAGCGGGAACAATGAGGAGTTCTTC.

A word on this clonotype: Because it lacks the conserved phenylalanine or tryptophan at the end, this CDR3 is likely a read error. The chain carries TRBV7-9 and TRBJ2-1; weak D call: TRBD2 (6 bases). Germline CDR1 and CDR2: SEHNR and FQNEAQ (reference sequence). CDR3 size: 11 residues. The V gene lost 5 bases and the J gene lost 10 bases, with 9 bases spanning the gap. The CDR3 spells CASSLLAEQFV. The CDR3 DNA reads as TGTGCCAGCAGCCTCCTAGCGGAGCAGTTCGTC.

In the case of this clonotype: Being one base from a much bigger clone, this may be a read error. Because the CDR3 is missing its conserved closing phenylalanine or tryptophan, this is likely a read error. It is unclear where the CDR3 begins or ends on the DNA, so no DNA is shown, and the CDR3 is as TCRdb lists it. The chain carries TRBV11-1 and TRBJ2-7; the table's D call, TRBD1, was not checked against the DNA. Germline CDR1 is SGHAT and CDR2 is FQDESV (reference sequence). The CDR3 is 12 residues long, ends included. CDR3 loop: CASSSDSCEEYL.

As concerns this clonotype: A much bigger clone sits one base away, suggesting this may be a read error. V is TRBV11-3 and J is TRBJ2-1, with 10 bases matching TRBD2. CDR1 and CDR2 (germline): SGHNT, YENEEA. The CDR3 consists of 17 residues. J was trimmed by 9 bases and V by 6 bases; bases with no gene match: 17. The CDR3 here is CASSSGPAGGFTPEQFF. The CDR3 DNA follows: TGTGCCAGCAGTTCGGGACCAGCGGGAGGGTTCACTCCTGAGCAGTTCTTC.

The sample holds many counts of this clonotype. This rearrangement joins TRBV28 to TRBJ1-1; TRBD1 matches 10 bases. CDR3 length equals 12 residues. The V and J ends lost 6 bases and 8 bases, in that order; junction bases with no gene match: 3. Germline V lookup: CDR1 MDHEN, CDR2 SYDVKM. Here the CDR3 DNA reads TGTGCCAGCAGGGACAGGGGGTACGAAGCTTTCTTT. This translates into CASRDRGYEAFF.

With respect to this clonotype: Given the absence of the conserved phenylalanine or tryptophan at the CDR3 end, a read error is likely. Because the CDR3's place on the DNA is in doubt, the DNA is left out and the CDR3 is given as listed by TCRdb. The chain is built from TRBV28 and TRBJ1-1. Inclusive of both ends, the CDR3 amounts to 11 amino acids. Germline lookup yields CDR1 MDHEN and CDR2 SYDVKM. The chain's CDR3 is CASSIRVEASL.

As regards this clonotype: One junction end disagrees with the germline gene, perhaps due to a read error. J is TRBJ2-1 and V is TRBV5-1; D may be TRBD2 (6 bases). The CDR3 totals 18 residues. CDR1 SGHRS and CDR2 YFSETQ come from the germline V gene. The CDR3 DNA is TGCGCCAGCAGACGGTCCTCTAACGGGAGTATATCCTACAAAGAGCAGTTCTTC. It codes for CASRRSSNGSISYKEQFF.

This clonotype is labeled as medium-sized. The chain uses TRBV6-5 and TRBJ2-2, with D perhaps TRBD1 (6 bases). The CDR3 length is 15 residues. The V and J ends lost 7 bases and 0 bases respectively, with 12 bases between them. The germline gives CDR1 MNHEY, CDR2 SVGAGI. CDR3 region: CASTQGHSNTGELFF. Written as DNA, the CDR3 is TGTGCCAGCACCCAGGGACATTCGAACACCGGGGAGCTGTTTTTT.

The chain uses TRBV11-2 and TRBJ2-3, with D possibly being TRBD2 (5 bases). The V end was cut by 5 bases, the J end by 2 bases, with 20 bases between. The V gene's germline CDR1 is SGHAT and CDR2 FQNNGV. The CDR3 has 17 residues. DNA for the CDR3: TGTGCCAGCAGCCATCGAGGGTGTGGTAGCCTCACAGATACGCAGTATTTT. The encoded protein is CASSHRGCGSLTDTQYF.

V usage is TRBV4-2 and J usage is TRBJ2-7; perhaps TRBD2 as D (5 bases). The J call may be mistaken, given a closer DNA end match to TRBJ2-1. The CDR3 spans 16 residues. Germline values: CDR1 LGHNA, CDR2 YNFKEQ. The CDR3: CARSQERRGSSYEQFF. The CDR3 DNA is TGTGCCAGAAGTCAAGAGAGGAGAGGGTCCTCCTACGAGCAGTTCTTC.

This clonotype appeared once. The chain combines TRBV11-2 with TRBJ2-5; 8 nucleotides line up with TRBD1. CDR3 size: 17 residues. Germline values: CDR1 SGHAT, CDR2 FQNNGV. Germline trimming cut 5 bases from V and 13 bases from J; bases unmatched to any gene: 24. CDR3 bases: TGTGCCAGCAGCCCCCCTGGACAGGGAGTTGGGAAGGAGATCCGGTACTTC. This translates into CASSPPGQGVGKEIRYF.

To note about this clonotype: An end of the junction does not agree with germline; a read error may underlie this. V and J are TRBV7-9 and TRBJ2-2, with unresolved D. The CDR3 totals 14 residues. Germline V gene sequence: CDR1 SEHNR, CDR2 FQNEAQ (reference sequence). CDR3 in DNA: TGTACCAGCAGCTTGACACCTAGGGATGGGAAGCTGTTTTTT. It yields the protein CTSSLTPRDGKLFF. The full variable domain, in which reference TRBV7-9 and TRBJ2-2 provide the parts outside the CDR3, is DTGVSQNPRHKITKRGQNVTFRCDPISEHNRLYWYRQTLGQGPEFLTYFQNEAQLEKSRLLSDRFSAERPKGSFSTLEIQRTEQGDSAMYLCTSSLTPRDGKLFFGEGSRLTVL.

This clonotype was seen ten or more times. One end of the junction is discordant with germline, which a read error may explain. The V and J genes are TRBV11-2 and TRBJ2-1; no clear D gene. CDR3 length: 13 residues. Germline V CDR1 and CDR2: SGHAT, FQNNGV. The CDR3 DNA sequence: TGTGCCAGCAACTTAAAAAGTGGCAATGAGCAGTTCTTC. Translation gives CASNLKSGNEQFF. The full variable domain, in which reference TRBV11-2 and TRBJ2-1 provide the parts outside the CDR3, is EAGVAQSPRYKIIEKRQSVAFWCNPISGHATLYWYQQILGQGPKLLIQFQNNGVVDDSQLPKDRFSAERLKGVDSTLKIQPAKLEDSAVYLCASNLKSGNEQFFGPGTRLTVL.

A remark on this clonotype: An end of the junction does not agree with germline; a read error may underlie this. The rearrangement joins TRBV11-2 to TRBJ1-6; D not certain. The length of the CDR3 is 13 residues. Germline loops: CDR1 SGHAT, CDR2 FQNNGV. Here the CDR3 reads CAISFIINSPLHF. In DNA form, the CDR3 reads TGTGCCATCAGCTTTATAATAAATTCACCCCTCCACTTC.

Turning to this clonotype: An end of the junction does not agree with germline; a read error may underlie this. The chain couples TRBV10-2 to TRBJ2-1, with a tentative D call TRBD2 (6 bases). The CDR3 sequence is 16 residues long. Germline CDR1 reads WSHSY; CDR2 reads SAAADI. CDR3 residues: CASSVDGGNSYNEQFF. The CDR3, as DNA: TGCGCCAGCAGTGTGGATGGCGGGAACTCCTACAATGAGCAATTCTTC.

Comments on this clonotype: This is likely a read error, given that the CDR3 carries no conserved phenylalanine or tryptophan at its end. The chain carries TRBV10-1 and TRBJ2-7, with D unresolved. This CDR3 comprises 12 residues. Germline loops: CDR1 WNHNN, CDR2 SYGVQD (reference sequence). The CDR3 nucleotides read TGCGCCAGTAGTGGAGTATCCCACGAGCAGTACCTC. It is translated as CASSGVSHEQYL.

In this sample, this clonotype turned up once. This chain links TRBV6-5 with TRBJ1-1; the D is unclear. The CDR3 length is 13 residues. Germline CDR1 MNHEY, CDR2 SVGAGI. Trimming took 9 bases from V and 6 from J, leaving 17 bases between them. CDR3 bases: TGTGCCAGTACTGAGGGAACTTGCTCTGAAGCTTTCTTT. Its translation: CASTEGTCSEAFF.

Remarks on this clonotype: This CDR3 fails to terminate in the conserved phenylalanine or tryptophan, so it likely reflects a read error. The V call is TRBV11-2, the J call TRBJ1-1; 11 nucleotides agree with TRBD1. The CDR3 runs to 20 residues. Germline trimming cut 5 bases from V and 2 bases from J; bases unmatched to any gene: 19. Germline loops: CDR1 SGHAT, CDR2 FQNNGV. This CDR3 reads CASSARDRGGKRLSNTEAFY. CDR3 bases: TGTGCCAGCAGCGCTCGGGACAGGGGGGGCAAGAGGTTGAGTAACACTGAAGCTTTCTAT.

A remark on this clonotype: Sequence at one end of the junction differs from germline and may be a read error. This rearrangement joins TRBV10-3 to TRBJ2-1, with TRBD2 as a possible D gene (5 bases). Per the germline V gene, CDR1 is ENHRY and CDR2 is SYGVKD. The CDR3 consists of 14 residues. CDR3 coding DNA: TGTGCAATCATTCCCACGGCGACCCGGGATCAGCAGTTCTTC. Encoded protein: CAIIPTATRDQQFF.

This clonotype was seen many times. The gene calls are TRBV11-2 and TRBJ2-4; perhaps TRBD2 as D (5 bases). The better agreement between TRBJ2-7 and the DNA end casts doubt on the J call. CDR1 is SGHAT, CDR2 FQNNGV, per germline. CDR3 size: 14 residues. CDR3: CASSLEGGPYEQYF. The DNA for the CDR3 is TGTGCCAGCAGCTTAGAAGGAGGCCCCTACGAGCAGTACTTC.

Note on this clonotype: Without the conserved terminal phenylalanine or tryptophan, this CDR3 likely stems from a read error. This chain connects TRBV12-3 or TRBV12-4 to TRBJ2-3, with TRBD2 identical over 9 bases. This CDR3 comprises 15 residues. The CDR3 DNA sequence: TGTACCAGCACCCTTGGGGGTGCTAGCGGGGATATGCAGTATTCT. Translating gives CTSTLGGASGDMQYS.

This clonotype was counted a single time. This sequence joins TRBV11-2 and TRBJ2-5; D may match TRBD1 or TRBD2 (5 bases each). The germline CDR1 and CDR2 sequences are SGHAT and FQNNGV. Trimming took 3 bases from V and 14 from J, leaving 19 bases between them. CDR3 length: 13 residues. CDR3 sequence: CASSFDNGDREYF. Written as DNA, the CDR3 is TGTGCCAGCAGCTTTGATAACGGGGACCGCGAATACTTC.

The genes are TRBV28 and TRBJ1-3; D remains unclear. Germline values: CDR1 MDHEN, CDR2 SYDVKM. This CDR3 has 14 amino acids. V lost 9 bases, J lost 0 bases, and 12 bases lay in between. The CDR3 DNA sequence: TGTGCCAGTATAACAAGCGACTCTGGAAACACCATATATTTT. Translation: CASITSDSGNTIYF. The full variable domain, rest sourced from reference TRBV28 and TRBJ1-3, is DVKVTQSSRYLVKRTGEKVFLECVQDMDHENMFWYRQDPGLGLRLIYFSYDVKMKEKGDIPEGYSVSREKKERFSLILESASTNQTSMYLCASITSDSGNTIYFGEGSWLTVV.

Comment on this clonotype: No conserved phenylalanine or tryptophan is present at the end of the CDR3, so a read error is the likely explanation. The chain uses TRBV6-5 and TRBJ2-2, with 8 nucleotides matching TRBD1. CDR3 length: 15 amino acids. Looked up from germline, CDR1 is MNHEY and CDR2 is SVGAGI. V lost 4 bases to trimming and J lost 4 bases; unmatched junction nucleotides: 5. The CDR3 DNA follows: TGTGCCAGCAGTTCGCGGACAGGGCTCACCGGGGAGCTGTTTTAT. It yields the protein CASSSRTGLTGELFY.

As for this clonotype: The CDR3 end shows no conserved phenylalanine or tryptophan, and so a read error is likely. This chain connects TRBV11-2 to TRBJ2-7; TRBD1 might be the D (6 bases). Trimming left V 6 bases short and J 6 bases short, with 18 bases between. Germline CDR1 is SGHAT and CDR2 is FQNNGV. The CDR3 is 14 amino acids. This CDR3 reads CASRPPSGASEQYI. In DNA form, the CDR3 reads TGTGCCAGCAGGCCCCCTTCAGGGGCTAGCGAGCAGTACATC.

V and J are TRBV7-8 and TRBJ1-2; 8 bases are shared with TRBD1. CDR3 length: 14 residues. Trimming cost V 4 bases and J 4 bases; bases outside gene matches: 5. In germline, CDR1 is SGHVS, CDR2 FQNEAQ. As DNA, the CDR3 is TGTGCCAGCAGCTCCGACAGGGGATCCTATGGCTACACCTTC. Its translation is CASSSDRGSYGYTF.

Points on this clonotype: One end of the junction varies from germline; a read error may be responsible. The rearrangement joins TRBV11-2 to TRBJ2-5; D gene unclear. Looked up from germline, CDR1 is SGHAT and CDR2 is FQNNGV. The CDR3 is 12 amino acids. Here the CDR3 reads CSSSLAQETQYF. CDR3 sequence (DNA): TGTTCCAGTAGCTTAGCCCAAGAGACCCAGTACTTC.

As regards this clonotype: The junction and the germline gene differ at one end; a read error may be behind it. This chain connects TRBV11-2 to TRBJ2-2; perhaps TRBD2 as D (5 bases). Germline V gene sequence: CDR1 SGHAT, CDR2 FQNNGV. CDR3 length: 16 residues. The CDR3 DNA reads as TGTGACAGCAGCCCTGATCCCCAATTGAACACCGGGGTGCTGTTTTTT. Protein sequence: CDSSPDPQLNTGVLFF.